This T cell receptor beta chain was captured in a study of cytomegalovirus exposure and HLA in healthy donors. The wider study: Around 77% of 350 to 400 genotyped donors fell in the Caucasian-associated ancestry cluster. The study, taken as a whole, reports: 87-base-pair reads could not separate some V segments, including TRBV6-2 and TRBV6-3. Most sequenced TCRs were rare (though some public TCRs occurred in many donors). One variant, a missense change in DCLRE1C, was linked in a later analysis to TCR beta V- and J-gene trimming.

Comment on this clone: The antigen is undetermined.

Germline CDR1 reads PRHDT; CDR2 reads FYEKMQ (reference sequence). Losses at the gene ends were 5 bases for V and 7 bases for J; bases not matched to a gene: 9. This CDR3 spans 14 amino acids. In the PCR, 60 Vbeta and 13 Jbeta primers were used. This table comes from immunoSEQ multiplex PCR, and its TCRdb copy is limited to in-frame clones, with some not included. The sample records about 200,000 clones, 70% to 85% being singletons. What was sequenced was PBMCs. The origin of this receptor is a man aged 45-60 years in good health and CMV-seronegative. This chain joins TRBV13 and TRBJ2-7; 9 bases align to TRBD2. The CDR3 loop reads CASSIAGVFGEQYF. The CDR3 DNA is TGTGCCAGCAGCATAGCGGGAGTGTTCGGAGAGCAGTACTTC.